These 32 T cell receptor beta chains share one sample of origin, sequenced in a study of CD8 T cells in Susac syndrome. It was with random hexamers that 0.5 to 1 ug RNA was reverse transcribed. MiXCR was run by TCRdb on the immunoSEQ multiplex PCR reads, yielding one entry per CDR3 protein. The sample holds approximately 180,000 distinct CDR3 sequences; 95% are singletons and the top ten take approximately 0.088%. Sequencing input: CD4+ T cells from PBMCs. These receptors were obtained from a human donor with multiple sclerosis.

V and J are TRBV5-1 and TRBJ2-7, with no clear D. The V end was cut by 4 bases, the J end by 2 bases, with 10 bases between. The CDR3 consists of 13 residues. CDR1 is SGHRS, CDR2 YFSETQ, per germline. The CDR3 sequence is CASSLVQTYEQYF. The CDR3 DNA reads TGCGCCAGCAGCCTCGTACAAACCTACGAGCAGTACTTC.

The V call is TRBV14, the J call TRBJ1-5; D unclear. Germline CDR1 SGHDN, CDR2 FVKESK. The V and J ends lost 0 bases and 2 bases respectively, with 5 bases between them. The CDR3 contains 14 residues. The CDR3 here is CASSQDYGNQPQHF. The CDR3 DNA sequence: TGTGCCAGCAGCCAAGATTATGGCAATCAGCCCCAGCATTTT.

The J gene is TRBJ1-1, the V gene TRBV25-1; TRBD1 aligns across 8 bases. CDR1 is MGHDK, CDR2 SYGVNS, per germline. The V segment lost 4 bases and the J segment 1 base; nucleotides outside the gene matches: 5. CDR3 length equals 15 residues. Written as DNA, the CDR3 is TGTGCCAGCAGTGCCACCGACAGGGGGAACACTGAAGCTTTCTTT. It is translated as CASSATDRGNTEAFF.

This clonotype was observed a single time. The rearrangement uses TRBV14 and TRBJ2-1, with 14 nucleotides matching TRBD2. In germline, CDR1 is SGHDN, CDR2 FVKESK. Trimming took 4 bases from V and 9 from J; bases not matched to a gene: 11. The CDR3 is 17 residues long. The CDR3 DNA reads as TGTGCCAGCAGCCCCTATCGAGGGACTAGCGGGGGAAGTGAGCAGTTCTTC. The encoded protein is CASSPYRGTSGGSEQFF. Based on the CDR3 plus reference TRBV14 and TRBJ2-1, the full variable domain is EAGVTQFPSHSVIEKGQTVTLRCDPISGHDNLYWYRRVMGKEIKFLLHFVKESKQDESGMPNNRFLAERTGGTYSTLKVQPAELEDSGVYFCASSPYRGTSGGSEQFFGPGTRLTVL.

About this clonotype: At one end, the junction sequence differs from germline, possibly due to a read error. The chain has TRBV30 and TRBJ2-1; the match to TRBD2 covers 15 bases. The CDR3 has 15 amino acids. In germline, CDR1 is GTSNPN, CDR2 SVGIG (reference sequence). CDR3: CACSLGLAGGNQQFF. As DNA, the CDR3 is TGTGCCTGTTCTTTGGGACTAGCGGGGGGCAATCAGCAGTTCTTC.

The rearrangement links TRBV30 to TRBJ1-1; no clear D. The V gene lost 3 bases and the J gene lost 0 bases, with 17 bases spanning the gap. This CDR3 comprises 16 residues. CDR1 and CDR2 (germline): GTSNPN, SVGIG (reference sequence). The CDR3 DNA follows: TGTGCCTGGAGGGACCGCGGGTATTGGATGAACACTGAAGCTTTCTTT. Amino acid sequence: CAWRDRGYWMNTEAFF.

V is TRBV3-1 and J is TRBJ1-1; D remains ambiguous. V dropped 0 bases and J dropped 3 bases, with 8 bases sitting between them. Germline CDR1 reads LGHDT; CDR2 reads YNNKEL (reference sequence). CDR3 length: 14 residues. CDR3 protein: CASSQDQRDTEAFF. The CDR3 nucleotides are TGTGCCAGCAGCCAAGATCAACGGGACACTGAAGCTTTCTTT.

V and J are TRBV4-2 and TRBJ2-7; perhaps D is TRBD1 or TRBD2 (5 bases each). This CDR3 is 15 amino acids long. The germline CDR1 and CDR2 sequences are LGHNA and YNFKEQ. V dropped 4 bases and J dropped 0 bases, with 13 bases sitting between them. In DNA, the CDR3 is TGTGCCAGCAGCCCCGTGGGGGATGTCTCCTACGAGCAGTACTTC. It yields the protein CASSPVGDVSYEQYF.

The chain recombines TRBV29-1 with TRBJ2-3; D is unresolved. The V gene's germline CDR1 is SQVTM and CDR2 ANQGSEA. V was trimmed by 6 bases and J by 6 bases, leaving 16 bases between them. This CDR3 has 13 amino acids. Written as DNA, the CDR3 is TGCAGCGTGGATGGACGGTCCCGGGATACGCAGTATTTT. It codes for CSVDGRSRDTQYF.

The rearrangement joins TRBV2 to TRBJ2-3, with 8 bases lining up with TRBD2. Germline CDR1 and CDR2: SNHLY and FYNNEI. The CDR3 length is 15 residues. V shed 3 bases and J 1 base; nucleotides not matched to a gene: 3. CDR3 DNA: TGTGCCAGCAGTGACGGGCGGGGGGGCACAGATACGCAGTATTTT. Encoded protein: CASSDGRGGTDTQYF. The whole variable domain, filled in from reference TRBV2 and TRBJ2-3, reads EPEVTQTPSHQVTQMGQEVILRCVPISNHLYFYWYRQILGQKVEFLVSFYNNEISEKSEIFDDQFSVERPDGSNFTLKIRSTKLEDSAMYFCASSDGRGGTDTQYFGPGTRLTVL.

This clonotype was seen just once. The genes are TRBV27 and TRBJ2-2; possible D gene TRBD1, 7 bases. V was cut by 4 bases and J by 5 bases, with 26 bases left in between. Germline loops: CDR1 MNHEY, CDR2 SMNVEV (reference sequence). The CDR3 has 19 residues. CDR3 in DNA: TGTGCCAGCAGTTCACCGGGACAGATAGGGGACTGGGGGACCGGGGAGCTGTTTTTT. Its protein product is CASSSPGQIGDWGTGELFF.

The CDR3 DNA is TGTGCCAGCAGTAGGAGGACCCCCACAGGGGGCAATCAGCCCCAGCATTTT. This encodes CASSRRTPTGGNQPQHF. This rearrangement joins TRBV27 to TRBJ1-5, with 7 nucleotides matching TRBD1. Per germline, CDR1 MNHEY and CDR2 SMNVEV (reference sequence). The CDR3 has 17 amino acids. Unmatched junction bases numbered 12, after V lost 5 bases and J lost 2 bases.

This chain joins TRBV6-1 and TRBJ1-5, with 11 bases fitting TRBD1. In germline, CDR1 is MNHNS, CDR2 SASEGT. CDR3 length equals 18 residues. The trim removed 6 bases at V and 0 bases at J, leaving 10 bases unmatched. The CDR3 sequence is CASRNTGTGGHSNQPQHF. CDR3 DNA sequence: TGTGCCAGCAGAAACACCGGGACAGGGGGTCATAGCAATCAGCCCCAGCATTTT.

This chain uses TRBV27 with TRBJ2-3; 8 nucleotides match TRBD1. The CDR3 has 17 residues. Unmatched junction bases numbered 10, after V lost 3 bases and J lost 2 bases. Looked up from germline, CDR1 is MNHEY and CDR2 is SMNVEV (reference sequence). In nucleotides, the CDR3 is TGTGCCAGCAGTTTCCTCATGACAGGGGATTTCACAGATACGCAGTATTTT. Protein product: CASSFLMTGDFTDTQYF.

The V gene is TRBV20-1, the J gene TRBJ1-6; TRBD1 is a possible D gene (6 bases). Germline-derived CDR1 and CDR2 are DFQATT and SNEGSKA (reference sequence). The CDR3 has 16 residues. Deletions cut 6 bases from V and 0 bases from J, with 15 bases between. CDR3: CSAADSPSSYNSPLHF. CDR3 DNA sequence: TGCAGTGCGGCGGACAGTCCAAGCTCCTATAATTCACCCCTCCACTTT.

The rearrangement links TRBV6-6 to TRBJ1-4; tentative D call: TRBD1 (5 bases). There are 16 residues in the CDR3. Germline V lookup: CDR1 MNHNY, CDR2 SVGAGI (reference sequence). V was pared by 0 bases and J by 6 bases, with 14 bases between. The CDR3 DNA is TGTGCCAGCAGTTACTCGAGGGGACGGAGACATGAAAAACTGTTTTTT. Its translation is CASSYSRGRRHEKLFF.

In DNA, the CDR3 is TGCAGTGCTAGAGGGTACAGGGAGACCCAGTACTTC. Translated, it gives CSARGYRETQYF. The chain links TRBV20-1 to TRBJ2-5, with D maybe TRBD1 (5 bases). Trimming left V 1 base short and J 5 bases short, with 8 bases between. From germline, CDR1 is DFQATT and CDR2 SNEGSKA (reference sequence). CDR3 length equals 12 residues.

The rearrangement links TRBV29-1 to TRBJ1-1, with a possible D match to TRBD1 (5 bases). CDR1 is SQVTM, CDR2 ANQGSEA, per germline. CDR3 length: 12 residues. V was shortened by 7 bases and J by 4 bases, with 13 bases between the two germline ends. In nucleotides, the CDR3 is TGCAGCGGTCAGGGAGGCCCCACTGAAGCTTTCTTT. Residues: CSGQGGPTEAFF.

V usage is TRBV29-1 and J usage is TRBJ2-1; 10 bases line up with TRBD2. This CDR3 comprises 14 residues. J gave up 7 bases and V 6 bases, and 9 bases lay outside the gene matches. CDR1 SQVTM and CDR2 ANQGSEA come from the germline V gene. The CDR3 here is CSVILAGAGNEQFF. CDR3 nucleotide sequence: TGCAGCGTCATCCTAGCGGGGGCGGGGAATGAGCAGTTCTTC.

V and J are TRBV7-2 and TRBJ2-5; 8 bases fit TRBD2. In germline, CDR1 is SGHTA, CDR2 FQGNSA. J lost 3 bases, V lost 5 bases, and 5 bases had no gene match. CDR3 length: 14 residues. CDR3 residues: CASSVQRGKETQYF. CDR3 sequence (DNA): TGTGCCAGCAGCGTCCAGCGGGGGAAAGAGACCCAGTACTTC.

The V call is TRBV29-1, the J call TRBJ2-7; possible D gene TRBD1, 6 bases. Germline V gene data show CDR1 as SQVTM and CDR2 as ANQGSEA. Trimming stripped 7 bases from V and 1 base from J, with 17 bases between. The CDR3 loop spans 14 amino acids. The chain's CDR3 is CSATPPGTSYEQYF. Here the CDR3 DNA reads TGCAGCGCAACACCCCCGGGGACATCCTACGAGCAGTACTTC.

This chain connects TRBV12-3 or TRBV12-4 to TRBJ1-2; no reliable D call. The CDR3 consists of 12 residues. V lost 7 bases to trimming and J lost 0 bases, with 6 bases between them. Here the CDR3 DNA reads TGTGCCAGCACCGGTCCTAACTATGGCTACACCTTC. Translation gives CASTGPNYGYTF.

The rearrangement links TRBV30 to TRBJ1-6; D is possibly TRBD1 (5 bases). CDR1 and CDR2 (germline): GTSNPN, SVGIG (reference sequence). V lost 0 bases and J 5 bases, leaving 11 bases between the germline ends. The CDR3 sequence is 15 residues long. This CDR3 reads CAWSVRHRNNSPLHF. CDR3 in DNA: TGTGCCTGGAGTGTACGACACAGGAATAATTCACCCCTCCACTTT.

This chain uses TRBV9 with TRBJ2-2; no firm D call. V lost 2 bases, J lost 6 bases, and 11 bases lay in between. This CDR3 has 14 residues. Per germline, CDR1 SGDLS and CDR2 YYNGEE. CDR3 nucleotides: TGTGCCAGCAGCGTCCTTTACTACTCCGGGGAGCTGTTTTTT. It yields the protein CASSVLYYSGELFF.

The rearrangement joins TRBV20-1 to TRBJ2-5, with D possibly TRBD2 on 5 matching bases. Germline CDR1 is DFQATT and CDR2 is SNEGSKA (reference sequence). Trimming shortened V by 0 bases and J by 2 bases, and 13 bases separated the two germline ends. The CDR3 length is 15 residues. CDR3 protein: CSARDLTGRQETQYF. The CDR3 DNA is TGCAGTGCTAGAGATCTTACGGGGAGACAAGAGACCCAGTACTTC.

This chain uses TRBV20-1 with TRBJ2-1; TRBD2 matches at 14 bases. In germline, CDR1 is DFQATT, CDR2 SNEGSKA (reference sequence). Germline trimming cut 1 base from V and 4 bases from J; bases unmatched to any gene: 3. CDR3 size: 16 residues. The CDR3 spells CSARGGLAGGYNEQFF. Here the CDR3 DNA reads TGCAGTGCTAGAGGTGGACTAGCGGGGGGATACAATGAGCAGTTCTTC.

As for this clonotype: At one of its ends the junction is not consistent with the germline gene, which may arise from a read error. The chain couples TRBV5-1 to TRBJ2-7; D unresolved. This CDR3 has 15 amino acids. Germline CDR1 and CDR2: SGHRS and YFSETQ. The CDR3 DNA reads TGCGCCAGCAGCTTGGCCTCGATCCACTCCAACGAGCAGTACTTC. Its protein is CASSLASIHSNEQYF.

The V and J genes are TRBV13 and TRBJ1-2, with 7 nucleotides matching TRBD1. Per germline, CDR1 PRHDT and CDR2 FYEKMQ (reference sequence). V dropped 4 bases and J dropped 9; count of bases not matched to a gene: 14. The CDR3 consists of 15 residues. CDR3: CASSSIGGGKISYTF. The CDR3 DNA reads as TGTGCCAGCAGCTCCATAGGGGGCGGCAAGATTAGCTACACCTTC.

CDR3 coding DNA: TGTGCCTGGAGTGGCCGGGACAGGGGGTATTTTGGAAACACCATATATTTT. Translating gives CAWSGRDRGYFGNTIYF. The chain carries TRBV30 and TRBJ1-3; TRBD1 agrees at 11 bases. The V gene's germline CDR1 is GTSNPN and CDR2 SVGIG (reference sequence). V lost 1 base to trimming and J lost 3 bases; unmatched junction nucleotides: 8. This CDR3 is 17 amino acids long.

The chain employs TRBV3-1 and TRBJ2-5; a possible D gene is TRBD1 (6 bases). The germline CDR1 and CDR2 sequences are LGHDT and YNNKEL (reference sequence). The ends were cut back, 5 bases at V and 5 bases at J, with 12 bases in the middle. The CDR3 sequence is 13 residues long. CDR3 residues: CASSYRAKETQYF. CDR3 DNA sequence: TGTGCCAGCAGCTACAGGGCTAAGGAGACCCAGTACTTC.

This sequence joins TRBV7-9 and TRBJ2-3; 7 nucleotides agree with TRBD2. This CDR3 comprises 14 residues. Germline V gives CDR1 SEHNR, CDR2 FQNEAQ (reference sequence). The trim removed 1 base at V and 4 bases at J, leaving 2 bases unmatched. The CDR3 DNA is TGTGCCAGCAGCTTAGGGACTAGGCCAGATACGCAGTATTTT. Translated, it gives CASSLGTRPDTQYF.

This rearrangement joins TRBV3-1 to TRBJ2-1; D uncertain. Per germline, CDR1 LGHDT and CDR2 YNNKEL (reference sequence). The CDR3 has 13 residues. Trimming took off 0 bases at V and 7 bases at J, with 7 bases between the two ends. The CDR3 loop reads CASSQDLVNEQFF. CDR3 in DNA: TGTGCCAGCAGCCAAGATCTTGTGAATGAGCAGTTCTTC.